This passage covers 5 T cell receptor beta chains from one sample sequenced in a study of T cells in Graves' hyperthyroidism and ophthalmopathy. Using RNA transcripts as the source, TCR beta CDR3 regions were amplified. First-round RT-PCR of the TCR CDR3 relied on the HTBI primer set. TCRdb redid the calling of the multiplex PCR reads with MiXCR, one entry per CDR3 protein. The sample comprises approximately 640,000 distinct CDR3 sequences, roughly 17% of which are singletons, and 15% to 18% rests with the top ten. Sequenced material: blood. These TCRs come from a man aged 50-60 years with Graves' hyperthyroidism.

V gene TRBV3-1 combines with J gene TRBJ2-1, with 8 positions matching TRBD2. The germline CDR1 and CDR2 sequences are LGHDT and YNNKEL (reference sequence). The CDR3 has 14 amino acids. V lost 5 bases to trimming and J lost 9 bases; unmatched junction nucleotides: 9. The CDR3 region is CASSASGSGGEQFF. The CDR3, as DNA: TGTGCCAGCAGCGCAAGCGGGAGCGGTGGTGAGCAGTTCTTC.

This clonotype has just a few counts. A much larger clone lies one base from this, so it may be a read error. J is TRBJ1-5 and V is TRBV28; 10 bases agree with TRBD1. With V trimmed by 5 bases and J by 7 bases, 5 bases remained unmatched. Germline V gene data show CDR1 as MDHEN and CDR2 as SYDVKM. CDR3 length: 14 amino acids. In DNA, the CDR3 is TGTGCCAGCAGTGGGACAGGGGAAGTCCAGCCCCAGCATTTT. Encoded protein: CASSGTGEVQPQHF. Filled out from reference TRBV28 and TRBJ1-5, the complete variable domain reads DVKVTQSSRYLVKRTGEKVFLECVQDMDHENMFWYRQDPGLGLRLIYFSYDVKMKEKGDIPEGYSVSREKKERFSLILESASTNQTSMYLCASSGTGEVQPQHFGDGTRLSIL.

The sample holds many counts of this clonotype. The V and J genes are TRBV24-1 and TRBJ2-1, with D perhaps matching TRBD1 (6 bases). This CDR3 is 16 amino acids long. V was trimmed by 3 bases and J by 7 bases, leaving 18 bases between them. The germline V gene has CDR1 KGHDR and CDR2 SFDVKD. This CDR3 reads CATSDIAVTGKNEQFF. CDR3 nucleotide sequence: TGTGCCACCAGTGATATCGCGGTCACAGGGAAGAATGAGCAGTTCTTC.

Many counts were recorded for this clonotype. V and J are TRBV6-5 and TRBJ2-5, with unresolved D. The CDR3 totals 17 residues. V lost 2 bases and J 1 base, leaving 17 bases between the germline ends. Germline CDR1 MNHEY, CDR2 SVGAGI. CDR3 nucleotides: TGTGCCAGCAGTTACGAGTATACGCCCATAACCCAAGAGACCCAGTACTTC. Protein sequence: CASSYEYTPITQETQYF.

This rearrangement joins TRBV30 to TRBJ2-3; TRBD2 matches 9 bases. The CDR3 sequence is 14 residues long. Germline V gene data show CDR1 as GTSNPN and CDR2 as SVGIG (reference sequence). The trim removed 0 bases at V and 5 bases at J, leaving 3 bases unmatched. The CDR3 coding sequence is TGTGCCTGGAGTGTAGCGGGAGGCGGAGATACGCAGTATTTT. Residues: CAWSVAGGGDTQYF.